This is a list of T cell receptor beta chains from one sample in a study of regulatory T cells in long-lasting Graves disease. TCRdb re-called the multiplex PCR reads through MiXCR, storing one row per CDR3 protein. This sample has 200,000 to 250,000 distinct CDR3 sequences, with 20% to 25% found just once. The sample here was peripheral blood mononuclear cells (PBMCs), taken at new diagnosis, from a patient treated with antithyroid drugs. The receptors were gathered from a female donor with Graves disease. CDR3s include the opening cysteine and the closing phenylalanine or tryptophan. The D gene is left open where the match is weak. The size entry is marked missing in some rows and otherwise reads once, few, many or a size class.

j_gene | d_gene | abundance | v_gene | len | CDR3aa | CDR3nt
TRBJ2-6 | . | many | TRBV6-2/TRBV6-3 | 15 | CASSYGASGANVLTF | TGTGCCAGCAGTTATGGTGCCTCTGGGGCCAACGTCCTGACTTTC
TRBJ2-7 | . | many | TRBV6-1 | 16 | CASSEAMAILGYEQYF | TGTGCCAGCAGTGAAGCGATGGCAATTTTAGGGTACGAGCAGTACTTC
TRBJ2-7 | TRBD2 | . | TRBV7-2 | 15 | CASTLMASGGYEQYF | TGTGCCAGCACGCTTATGGCTAGCGGGGGGTACGAGCAGTACTTC
TRBJ1-5 | TRBD1 | few | TRBV6-4 | 13 | CASSTQGGQPQHF | TGTGCCAGCAGTACACAGGGGGGACAGCCCCAGCATTTT
TRBJ2-3 | TRBD2 | . | TRBV7-9 | 19 | CASSLSRTSGSGGTDTQYF | TGTGCCAGCAGCTTGTCGAGGACTAGCGGGAGTGGTGGCACAGATACGCAGTATTTT
TRBJ2-7 | TRBD1 | many | TRBV18 | 15 | CASSHRDSNSYEQYF | TGTGCCAGCTCACACCGGGACAGTAACTCCTACGAGCAGTACTTC
TRBJ1-2 | . | many | TRBV7-2 | 16 | CASRRRTGQGGYGYTF | TGTGCCAGCAGACGGAGGACTGGCCAGGGAGGCTATGGCTACACCTTC
TRBJ1-1 | TRBD1 | . | TRBV19 | 15 | CASKDRTSRNTEAFF | TGTGCCAGTAAGGACAGGACGTCGAGGAACACTGAAGCTTTCTTT
TRBJ2-7 | TRBD2 | many | TRBV7-2 | 15 | CASSPWSSGIGEQYF | TGTGCCAGCAGCCCCTGGAGTAGCGGGATAGGCGAGCAGTACTTC
TRBJ1-1 | . | . | TRBV7-2 | 15 | CASSLMTGGGTEAFF | TGTGCCAGCAGCTTAATGACAGGAGGGGGCACTGAAGCTTTCTTT
TRBJ2-1 | . | many | TRBV3-1 | 11 | CASSQRGEQFF | TGTGCCAGCAGCCAACGGGGTGAGCAGTTCTTC
TRBJ2-5 | . | many | TRBV18 | 17 | CASSPRYKEGAQETQYF | TGTGCCAGCTCACCACGGTATAAGGAGGGAGCGCAAGAGACCCAGTACTTC
TRBJ2-2 | . | many | TRBV28 | 11 | CASSLAGELFF | TGTGCCAGCAGTTTAGCCGGGGAGCTGTTTTTT
TRBJ2-3 | TRBD2 | . | TRBV24-1 | 18 | CATSDLLAGGPVADTQYF | TGTGCCACCAGTGATTTGCTAGCGGGGGGGCCGGTTGCAGATACGCAGTATTTT
TRBJ2-7 | TRBD1 | . | TRBV24-1 | 16 | CATSDPNRRDRYEQYF | TGTGCCACCAGTGACCCCAACCGACGGGACAGATACGAGCAGTACTTC
TRBJ2-2 | TRBD2 | few | TRBV5-1 | 15 | CASRGGTTNTGELFF | TGCGCCAGCAGGGGCGGGACTACGAACACCGGGGAGCTGTTTTTT
TRBJ2-2 | TRBD2 | . | TRBV6-2/TRBV6-3 | 17 | CASSSSSGRIGTGELFF | TGTGCCAGCAGTTCTTCTAGCGGGAGGATAGGGACCGGGGAGCTGTTTTTT
TRBJ1-2 | . | many | TRBV10-1 | 16 | CASSDEGDPSNYGYTF | TGCGCCAGCAGTGACGAAGGGGATCCCTCTAACTATGGCTACACCTTC
TRBJ2-6 | . | many | TRBV6-1 | 15 | CASSREGAGANVLTF | TGTGCCAGCAGTCGGGAAGGAGCTGGGGCCAACGTCCTGACTTTC
TRBJ1-5 | . | . | TRBV4-2 | 16 | CASSQAGEGMNQPQHF | TGTGCCAGCAGTCAAGCTGGTGAGGGGATGAATCAGCCCCAGCATTTT
TRBJ2-2 | . | few | TRBV9 | 15 | CASSAAGTAAGELFF | TGTGCCAGCAGCGCCGCCGGGACCGCGGCCGGGGAGCTGTTTTTT
TRBJ2-1 | TRBD2 | . | TRBV20-1 | 16 | CSARTSGDPSYNEQFF | TGCAGTGCCAGGACTAGCGGGGACCCTTCCTACAATGAGCAGTTCTTC
TRBJ1-4 | TRBD1 | few | TRBV5-1 | 16 | CASSLPKTGTDEKLFF | TGCGCCAGCAGCTTGCCCAAGACAGGGACCGATGAAAAACTGTTTTTT
TRBJ2-7 | TRBD1 | many | TRBV27 | 15 | CASSLKPGGYYEQYF | TGTGCCAGCAGTTTAAAGCCAGGGGGTTACTACGAGCAGTACTTC
TRBJ1-5 | . | many | TRBV6-2/TRBV6-3 | 14 | CASSYFGVSQPQHF | TGTGCCAGCAGTTACTTTGGGGTTTCTCAGCCCCAGCATTTT
TRBJ1-4 | . | . | TRBV6-1 | 15 | CASSTNRRSNEKLFF | TGTGCCAGCAGTACCAACAGGCGTTCTAATGAAAAACTGTTTTTT
TRBJ2-1 | . | many | TRBV12-3/TRBV12-4 | 13 | CASSILGPDEQFF | TGTGCCAGCAGTATTTTAGGGCCGGATGAGCAGTTCTTC
TRBJ2-7 | TRBD2 | . | TRBV20-1 | 15 | CSANPGTSGSYEQYF | TGCAGTGCTAATCCCGGGACTAGCGGGAGTTACGAGCAGTACTTC
TRBJ1-2 | . | many | TRBV18 | 12 | CASKTDNYGYTF | TGTGCCAGCAAGACAGATAACTATGGCTACACCTTC
TRBJ1-5 | TRBD1 | many | TRBV12-5 | 16 | CASAAGQGSHNQPQHF | TGTGCTAGTGCCGCCGGACAGGGGTCCCACAATCAGCCCCAGCATTTT
TRBJ2-1 | . | many | TRBV6-2/TRBV6-3 | 14 | CASTSPDSYNEQFF | TGTGCCAGTACGAGTCCCGACTCCTACAATGAGCAGTTCTTC
TRBJ2-5 | . | . | TRBV10-3 | 13 | CAIATHPQETQYF | TGTGCCATCGCGACTCACCCCCAAGAGACCCAGTACTTC
TRBJ2-7 | TRBD1 | many | TRBV6-2/TRBV6-3 | 15 | CASRLFGTGTGEQYF | TGTGCCAGCAGATTATTCGGGACAGGGACAGGCGAGCAGTACTTC
TRBJ2-5 | . | . | TRBV3-2 | 16 | CASSQEPTDTRETQYF | TGTGCCAGCAGCCAAGAGCCTACTGATACCAGAGAGACCCAGTACTTC
TRBJ2-5 | . | many | TRBV2 | 12 | CASSVLQETQYF | TGTGCCAGCAGTGTACTCCAAGAGACCCAGTACTTC
TRBJ1-2 | . | . | TRBV19 | 13 | CASRGRFGQGYTF | TGTGCCAGCAGGGGACGTTTTGGCCAAGGCTACACCTTC
TRBJ2-3 | TRBD2 | once | TRBV28 | 16 | CASSSQSGGFKDTQYF | TGTGCCAGCAGTTCCCAGAGCGGGGGGTTTAAAGATACGCAGTATTTT
TRBJ2-7 | . | many | TRBV2 | 13 | CASGDVHSYEQYF | TGTGCCAGCGGGGACGTACACTCCTACGAGCAGTACTTC
TRBJ1-2 | . | many | TRBV7-2 | 15 | CASSSSRGTSGGYTF | TGTGCCAGCAGCTCCTCACGGGGGACAAGCGGGGGCTACACCTTC
TRBJ2-7 | . | many | TRBV2 | 13 | CASNRFETYEQYF | TGTGCCAGCAACCGGTTCGAAACCTACGAGCAGTACTTC
TRBJ1-1 | . | many | TRBV5-1 | 15 | CASSLGGGADTEAFF | TGCGCCAGCAGCTTGGGGGGGGGCGCGGACACTGAAGCTTTCTTT
TRBJ2-7 | . | many | TRBV28 | 13 | CASSLGRPDGQYF | TGTGCCAGCAGTTTGGGCCGGCCCGACGGGCAGTACTTC
TRBJ2-3 | TRBD2 | . | TRBV20-1 | 14 | CSARDYLAGESAYF | TGCAGTGCTAGAGATTATCTAGCGGGAGAATCTGCGTATTTT
TRBJ2-7 | . | . | TRBV19 | 16 | CASSIETGRIPYEQYF | TGTGCCAGTAGTATAGAAACAGGGAGGATCCCCTACGAGCAGTACTTC
TRBJ1-1 | . | many | TRBV4-2 | 14 | CASSQVIPDTEAFF | TGTGCCAGCAGCCAAGTAATCCCCGACACTGAAGCTTTCTTT
TRBJ2-3 | . | many | TRBV20-1 | 12 | CRPQGDADTQYF | TGCAGGCCACAGGGTGACGCAGATACGCAGTATTTT
TRBJ1-5 | TRBD1 | . | TRBV30 | 13 | CATGTGSNQPQHF | TGTGCCACCGGGACAGGGAGCAATCAGCCCCAGCATTTT
TRBJ1-4 | . | . | TRBV20-1 | 14 | CSAPKQATNEKLFF | TGCAGTGCTCCCAAACAAGCAACTAATGAAAAACTGTTTTTT
TRBJ2-7 | . | many | TRBV7-8 | 12 | CASSLTIYEQYF | TGTGCCAGCAGCTTAACGATCTACGAGCAGTACTTC
TRBJ1-1 | . | many | TRBV7-2 | 11 | CASSFQEGAFF | TGTGCCAGCAGCTTCCAGGAGGGGGCTTTCTTT
TRBJ2-1 | TRBD2 | many | TRBV3-1 | 15 | CASSTPSGRNNEQFF | TGTGCCAGCAGCACTCCTAGCGGGAGGAACAATGAGCAGTTCTTC
TRBJ2-3 | TRBD2 | many | TRBV7-2 | 17 | CASSLSLAGANTDTQYF | TGTGCCAGCAGCTTATCCTTAGCGGGGGCCAACACAGATACGCAGTATTTT